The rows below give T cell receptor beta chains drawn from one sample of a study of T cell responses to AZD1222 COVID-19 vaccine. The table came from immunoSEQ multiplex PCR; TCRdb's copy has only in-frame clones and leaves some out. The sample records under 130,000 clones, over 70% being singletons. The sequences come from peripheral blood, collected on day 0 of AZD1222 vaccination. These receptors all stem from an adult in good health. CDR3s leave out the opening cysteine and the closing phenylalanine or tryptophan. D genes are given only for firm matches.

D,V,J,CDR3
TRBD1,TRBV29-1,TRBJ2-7,SPVNVTGRSYEQY
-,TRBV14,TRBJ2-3,ASSPSSDTQY
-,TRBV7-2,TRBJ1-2,ASSLAGNGGYT
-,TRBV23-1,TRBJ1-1,ASSQTRLLRQDQAF
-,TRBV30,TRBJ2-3,ACRGHTDTQY
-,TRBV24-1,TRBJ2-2,ATDRGDGTGELF
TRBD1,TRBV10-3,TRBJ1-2,AISGQGEGYT
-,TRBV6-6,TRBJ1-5,ASSYSSNSNQPQH
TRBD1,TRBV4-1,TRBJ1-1,ASNRGTGGGNTEAF
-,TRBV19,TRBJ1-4,ASIRGFGPNEKLF
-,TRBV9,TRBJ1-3,ASSVALGTGNTIY
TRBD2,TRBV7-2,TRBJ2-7,ASRPGLAGVGDEQY
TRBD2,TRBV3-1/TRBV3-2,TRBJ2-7,ASTPTWEGHEQY
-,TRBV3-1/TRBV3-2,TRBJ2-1,ASSQVAGNEQF
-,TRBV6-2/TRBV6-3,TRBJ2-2,ASSPNGAGSGELF
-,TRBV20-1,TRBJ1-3,SASGGRQGNTIY
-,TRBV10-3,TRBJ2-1,AISESRGDTRLNEQF
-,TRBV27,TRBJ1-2,ASSLSATVNYGYT
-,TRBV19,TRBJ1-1,ASSIGLKDTEAF
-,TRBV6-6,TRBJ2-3,ASQLGTAGTDTQY
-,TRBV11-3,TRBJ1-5,ASSPGTSGNQPQH
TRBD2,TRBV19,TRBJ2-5,ASSIPSPGGLETQY
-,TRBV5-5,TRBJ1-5,ASSLVPGNSNQPQH
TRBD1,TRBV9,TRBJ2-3,ASSAPGQSTDTQY
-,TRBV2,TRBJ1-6,ASSESEGNSPLH
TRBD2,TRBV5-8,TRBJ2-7,ASRAGLADQGNWLSYEQY